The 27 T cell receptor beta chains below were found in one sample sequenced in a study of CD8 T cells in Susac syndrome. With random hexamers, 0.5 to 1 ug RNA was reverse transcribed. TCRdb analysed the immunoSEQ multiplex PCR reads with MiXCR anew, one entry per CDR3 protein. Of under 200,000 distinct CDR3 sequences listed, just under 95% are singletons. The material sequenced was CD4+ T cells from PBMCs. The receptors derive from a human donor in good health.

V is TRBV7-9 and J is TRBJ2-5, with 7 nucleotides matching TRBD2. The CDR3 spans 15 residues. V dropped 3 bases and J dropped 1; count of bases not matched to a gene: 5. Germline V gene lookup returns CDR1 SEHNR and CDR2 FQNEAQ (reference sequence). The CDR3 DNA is TGTGCCAGCAGCTTCCCCGGGGGGAGCCAAGAGACCCAGTACTTC. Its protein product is CASSFPGGSQETQYF.

The CDR3 region is CASSVVGGGYTF. CDR3 DNA sequence: TGTGCCAGCAGCGTAGTAGGGGGCGGCTACACCTTC. The rearrangement uses TRBV9 and TRBJ1-2, with TRBD1 matching over 7 bases. V lost 0 bases and J lost 8; bases outside the gene matches: 1. This CDR3 is 12 amino acids long. Looked up from germline, CDR1 is SGDLS and CDR2 is YYNGEE.

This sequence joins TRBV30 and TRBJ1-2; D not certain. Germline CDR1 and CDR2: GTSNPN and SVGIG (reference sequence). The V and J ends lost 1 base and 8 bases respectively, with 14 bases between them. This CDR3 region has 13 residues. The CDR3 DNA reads TGTGCCTGGAGTGAGCAGTCAGGTGGGGGCTACACCTTC. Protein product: CAWSEQSGGGYTF.

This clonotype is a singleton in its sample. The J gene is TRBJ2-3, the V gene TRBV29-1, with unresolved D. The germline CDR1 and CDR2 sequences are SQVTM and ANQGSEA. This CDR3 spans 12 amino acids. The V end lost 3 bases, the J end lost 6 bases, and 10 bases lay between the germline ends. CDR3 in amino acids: CSVDAARDTQYF. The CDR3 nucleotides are TGCAGCGTTGACGCTGCCAGGGATACGCAGTATTTT.

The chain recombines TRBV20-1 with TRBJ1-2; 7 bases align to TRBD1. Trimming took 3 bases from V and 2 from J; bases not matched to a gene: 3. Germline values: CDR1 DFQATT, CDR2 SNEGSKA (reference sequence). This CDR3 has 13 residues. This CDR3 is CSASGGQNYGYTF. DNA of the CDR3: TGCAGTGCTAGTGGGGGACAGAACTATGGCTACACCTTC.

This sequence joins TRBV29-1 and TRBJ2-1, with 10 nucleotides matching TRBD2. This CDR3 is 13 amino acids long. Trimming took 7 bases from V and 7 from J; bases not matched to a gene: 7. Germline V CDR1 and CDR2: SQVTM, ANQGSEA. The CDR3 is CSGSGGVWNEQFF. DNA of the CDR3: TGCAGCGGGAGCGGGGGGGTTTGGAATGAGCAGTTCTTC.

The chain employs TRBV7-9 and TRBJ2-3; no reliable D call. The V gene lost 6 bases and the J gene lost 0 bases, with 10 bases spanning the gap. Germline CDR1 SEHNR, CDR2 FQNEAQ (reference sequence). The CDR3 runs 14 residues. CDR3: CASSSRLSTDTQYF. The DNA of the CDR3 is TGTGCCAGCAGTTCCCGCCTTAGCACAGATACGCAGTATTTT.

In DNA, the CDR3 is TGTGCCAGCAGCTTCGGGACGGACTATGGCTACACCTTC. As protein: CASSFGTDYGYTF. The rearrangement links TRBV6-5 to TRBJ1-2, with a tentative D call TRBD1 (5 bases). This CDR3 has 13 amino acids. Germline V lookup: CDR1 MNHEY, CDR2 SVGAGI. Between the trimmed V and J ends, which lost 6 bases and 3 bases, there was a span of 11 bases.

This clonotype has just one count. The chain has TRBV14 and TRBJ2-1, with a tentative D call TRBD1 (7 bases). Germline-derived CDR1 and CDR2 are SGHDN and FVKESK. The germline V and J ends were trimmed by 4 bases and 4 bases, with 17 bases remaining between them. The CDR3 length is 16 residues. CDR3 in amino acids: CASSLNQGGLYNEQFF. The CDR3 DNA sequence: TGTGCCAGCAGCCTTAATCAGGGGGGACTTTACAATGAGCAGTTCTTC.

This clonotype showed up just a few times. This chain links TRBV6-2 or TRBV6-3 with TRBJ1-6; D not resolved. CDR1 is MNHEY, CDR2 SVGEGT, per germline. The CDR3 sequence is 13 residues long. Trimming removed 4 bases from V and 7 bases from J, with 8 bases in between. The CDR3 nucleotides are TGTGCCAGCAGTTTGGACGGAAATTCACCCCTCCACTTT. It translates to CASSLDGNSPLHF.

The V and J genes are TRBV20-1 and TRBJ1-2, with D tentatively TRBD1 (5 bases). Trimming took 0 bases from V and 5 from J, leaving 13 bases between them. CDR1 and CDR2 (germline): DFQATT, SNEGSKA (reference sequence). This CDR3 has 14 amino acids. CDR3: CSARDEAGRYGYTF. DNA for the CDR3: TGCAGTGCTAGAGATGAGGCAGGGAGATATGGCTACACCTTC.

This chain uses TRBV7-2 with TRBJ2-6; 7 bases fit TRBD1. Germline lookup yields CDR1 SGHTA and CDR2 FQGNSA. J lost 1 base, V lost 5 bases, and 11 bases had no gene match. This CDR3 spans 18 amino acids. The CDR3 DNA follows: TGTGCCAGCAGCCCTTACAGGGGAAGGGGGTCTGGGGCCAACGTCCTGACTTTC. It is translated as CASSPYRGRGSGANVLTF.

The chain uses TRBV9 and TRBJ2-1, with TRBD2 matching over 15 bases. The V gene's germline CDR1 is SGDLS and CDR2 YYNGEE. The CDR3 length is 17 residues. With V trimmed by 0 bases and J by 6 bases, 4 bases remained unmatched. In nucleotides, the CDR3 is TGTGCCAGCAGCGTAGAGTGGGGACTAGCGGGGGGCAATGAGCAGTTCTTC. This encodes CASSVEWGLAGGNEQFF.

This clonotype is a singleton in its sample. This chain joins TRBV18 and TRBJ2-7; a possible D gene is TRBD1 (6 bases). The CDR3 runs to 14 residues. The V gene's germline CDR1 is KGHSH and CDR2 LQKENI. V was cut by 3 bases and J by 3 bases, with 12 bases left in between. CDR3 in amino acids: CASSPTPDSYEQYF. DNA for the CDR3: TGTGCCAGCTCACCTACTCCGGACAGCTACGAGCAGTACTTC.

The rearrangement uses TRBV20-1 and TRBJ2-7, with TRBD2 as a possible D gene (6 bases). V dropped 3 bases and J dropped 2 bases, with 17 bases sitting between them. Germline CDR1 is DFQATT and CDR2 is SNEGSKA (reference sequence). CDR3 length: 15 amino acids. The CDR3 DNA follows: TGCAGTGCTAGCCCTTACTCTCGGGGGACCTACGAGCAGTACTTC. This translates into CSASPYSRGTYEQYF.

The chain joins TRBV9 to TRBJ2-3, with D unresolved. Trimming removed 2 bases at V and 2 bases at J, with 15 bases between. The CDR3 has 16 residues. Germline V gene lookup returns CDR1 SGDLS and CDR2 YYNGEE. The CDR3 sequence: CASSVGAPSLTDTQYF. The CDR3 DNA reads TGTGCCAGCAGCGTGGGCGCCCCAAGCCTCACAGATACGCAGTATTTT.

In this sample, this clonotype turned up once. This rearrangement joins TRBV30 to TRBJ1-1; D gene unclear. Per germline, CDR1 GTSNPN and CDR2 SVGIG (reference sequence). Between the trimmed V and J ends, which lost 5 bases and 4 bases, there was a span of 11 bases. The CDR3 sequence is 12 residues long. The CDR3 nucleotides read TGTGCCTGGCGGGGAGGCATCACTGAAGCTTTCTTT. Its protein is CAWRGGITEAFF.

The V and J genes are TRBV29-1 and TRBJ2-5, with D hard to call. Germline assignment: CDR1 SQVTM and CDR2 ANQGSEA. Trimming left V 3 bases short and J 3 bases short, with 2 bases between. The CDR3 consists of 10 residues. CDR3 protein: CSVDKETQYF. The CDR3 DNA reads TGCAGCGTTGACAAAGAGACCCAGTACTTC.

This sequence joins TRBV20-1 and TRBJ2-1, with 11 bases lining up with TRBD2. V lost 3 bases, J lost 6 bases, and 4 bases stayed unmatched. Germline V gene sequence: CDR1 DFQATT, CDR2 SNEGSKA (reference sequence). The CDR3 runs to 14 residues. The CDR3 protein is CSARGSGGANEQFF. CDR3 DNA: TGCAGTGCTAGGGGTAGCGGGGGGGCCAATGAGCAGTTCTTC.

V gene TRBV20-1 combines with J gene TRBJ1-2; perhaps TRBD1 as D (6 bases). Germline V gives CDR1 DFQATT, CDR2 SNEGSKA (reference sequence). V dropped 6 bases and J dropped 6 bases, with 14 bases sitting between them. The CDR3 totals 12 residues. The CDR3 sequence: CSAQQGRDGYTF. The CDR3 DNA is TGCAGTGCCCAACAGGGACGGGATGGCTACACCTTC.

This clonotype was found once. CDR3 in amino acids: CASSYRGGNTDTQYF. In DNA form, the CDR3 reads TGCGCCAGCAGCTATCGCGGGGGGAACACAGATACGCAGTATTTT. The chain has TRBV5-1 and TRBJ2-3, with 8 bases fitting TRBD2. This CDR3 has 15 amino acids. From germline, CDR1 is SGHRS and CDR2 YFSETQ. The junction had 5 bases not matched to a gene; V was cut back by 3 bases and J by 2 bases.

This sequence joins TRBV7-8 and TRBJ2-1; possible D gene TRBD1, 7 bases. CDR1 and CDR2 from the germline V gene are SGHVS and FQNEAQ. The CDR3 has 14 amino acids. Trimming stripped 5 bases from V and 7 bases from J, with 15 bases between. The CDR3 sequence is CASSPTRGANEQFF. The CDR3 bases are TGTGCCAGCAGCCCCACCAGGGGGGCGAATGAGCAGTTCTTC.

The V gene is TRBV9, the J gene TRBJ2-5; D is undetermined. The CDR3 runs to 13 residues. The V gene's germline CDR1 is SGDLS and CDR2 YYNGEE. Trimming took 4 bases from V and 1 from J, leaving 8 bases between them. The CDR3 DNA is TGTGCCAGCAGCCCCTCATCCCAAGAGACCCAGTACTTC. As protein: CASSPSSQETQYF.

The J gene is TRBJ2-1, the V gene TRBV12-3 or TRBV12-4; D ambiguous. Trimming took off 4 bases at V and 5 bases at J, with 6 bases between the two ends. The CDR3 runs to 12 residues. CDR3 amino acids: CASSSWDNEQFF. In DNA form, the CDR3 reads TGTGCCAGCAGTTCCTGGGACAATGAGCAGTTCTTC.

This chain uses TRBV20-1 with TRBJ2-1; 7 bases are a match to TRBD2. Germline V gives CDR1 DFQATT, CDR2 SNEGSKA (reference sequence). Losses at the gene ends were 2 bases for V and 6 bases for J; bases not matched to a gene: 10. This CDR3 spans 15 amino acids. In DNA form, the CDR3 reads TGCAGTGCTAGAACCCCCAGCGGGACCGTCAATGAGCAGTTCTTC. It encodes CSARTPSGTVNEQFF.

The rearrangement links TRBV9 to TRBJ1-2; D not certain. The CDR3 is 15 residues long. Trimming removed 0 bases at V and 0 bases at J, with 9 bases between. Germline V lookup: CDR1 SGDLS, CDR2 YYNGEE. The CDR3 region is CASSVVPDSNYGYTF. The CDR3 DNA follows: TGTGCCAGCAGCGTAGTCCCAGATTCTAACTATGGCTACACCTTC.

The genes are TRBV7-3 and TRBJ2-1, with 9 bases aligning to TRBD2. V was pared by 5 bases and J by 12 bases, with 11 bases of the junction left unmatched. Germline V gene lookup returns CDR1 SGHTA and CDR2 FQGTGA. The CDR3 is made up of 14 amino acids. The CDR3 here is CASSPGLAYSPQFF. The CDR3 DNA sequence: TGTGCCAGCAGCCCCGGACTAGCGTACTCTCCGCAGTTCTTC.